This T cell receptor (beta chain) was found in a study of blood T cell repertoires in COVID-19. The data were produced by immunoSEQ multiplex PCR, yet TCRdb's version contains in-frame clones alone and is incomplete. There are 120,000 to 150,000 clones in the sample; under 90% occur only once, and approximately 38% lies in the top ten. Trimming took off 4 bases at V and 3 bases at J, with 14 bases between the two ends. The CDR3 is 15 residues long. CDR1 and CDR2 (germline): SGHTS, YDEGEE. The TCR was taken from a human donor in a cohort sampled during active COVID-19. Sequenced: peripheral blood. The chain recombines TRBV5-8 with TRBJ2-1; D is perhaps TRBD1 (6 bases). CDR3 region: CASSRTGMGYNEQFF. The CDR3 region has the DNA TGTGCCAGCAGCCGCACAGGGATGGGCTACAATGAGCAGTTCTTC.